A single sample is the source of the 21 T cell receptor beta chains below, sequenced in a study of blood T cell repertoires in COVID-19 (dated by TCRdb to the early 2020s). Libraries were built with the immunoSEQ multiplex PCR assay. The clones in this table, taken by TCRdb from immuneACCESS, are in-frame only. Not every clone is retained; where verified, under half of the shortfall comes from an unresolved V gene, and the cause of the rest is unknown. The table for this sample lists approximately 300,000 clones; 85% of them were counted only once. 1.9% of the sample lies in the top ten. Sequencing was done on a sample of PBMCs or T cells enriched from blood (not recorded which). These receptors originate from a woman aged 25 to 39 who had been exposed to COVID-19.

The chain combines TRBV3-1 (or the pseudogene TRBV3-2) with TRBJ1-6; D is undetermined. The CDR3 runs 15 residues. CDR1 LGHDT and CDR2 YNNKEL come from the germline V gene (reference sequence). The V gene lost 0 bases and the J gene lost 9 bases, with 12 bases spanning the gap. For the CDR3, the DNA is TGTGCCAGCAGCCAAGATCGAGTAGGAGGTTCACCCCTCCACTTT. Translated: CASSQDRVGGSPLHF.

The V call is TRBV7-8, the J call TRBJ1-2, with 7 nucleotides matching TRBD1. Trimming removed 5 bases from V and 2 bases from J; junction bases left unmatched: 5. Germline CDR1 reads SGHVS; CDR2 reads FQNEAQ. The CDR3 covers 14 residues. The CDR3 here is CASSQAGQNYGYTF. CDR3 sequence (DNA): TGTGCCAGCAGCCAGGCGGGACAGAACTATGGCTACACCTTC. Looking up the rest from reference TRBV7-8 and TRBJ1-2 gives the full variable domain: GAGVSQSPRYKVAKRGQDVALRCDPISGHVSLFWYQQALGQGPEFLTYFQNEAQLDKSGLPSDRFFAERPEGSVSTLKIQRTQQEDSAVYLCASSQAGQNYGYTFGSGTRLTVV.

This clone was counted a few times. The V and J genes are TRBV28 and TRBJ2-2; D is unclear. The germline CDR1 and CDR2 sequences are MDHEN and SYDVKM. V lost 2 bases to trimming and J lost 1 base, with 11 bases between them. CDR3 length: 16 amino acids. CDR3 sequence reads: CASSLIDILNTGELFF. The CDR3 DNA sequence: TGTGCCAGCAGTTTAATCGACATCCTGAACACCGGGGAGCTGTTTTTT. The entire variable domain, with the rest obtained from reference TRBV28 and TRBJ2-2, is as follows: DVKVTQSSRYLVKRTGEKVFLECVQDMDHENMFWYRQDPGLGLRLIYFSYDVKMKEKGDIPEGYSVSREKKERFSLILESASTNQTSMYLCASSLIDILNTGELFFGEGSRLTVL.

This clone was recorded once. CDR3: CASSRTPASTDTQYF. In DNA, the CDR3 is TGCGCCAGCAGCCGGACTCCCGCGAGCACAGATACGCAGTATTTT. The chain recombines TRBV5-1 with TRBJ2-3; D might be TRBD2 (5 bases). This CDR3 spans 15 amino acids. The ends were cut back, 4 bases at V and 0 bases at J, with 12 bases in the middle. The V gene's germline CDR1 is SGHRS and CDR2 YFSETQ. The entire variable domain, with the rest obtained from reference TRBV5-1 and TRBJ2-3, is as follows: KAGVTQTPRYLIKTRGQQVTLSCSPISGHRSVSWYQQTPGQGLQFLFEYFSETQRNKGNFPGRFSGRQFSNSRSEMNVSTLELGDSALYLCASSRTPASTDTQYFGPGTRLTVL.

This chain links TRBV28 with TRBJ1-5; 10 nucleotides agree with TRBD1. The CDR3 totals 12 residues. The trim removed 8 bases at V and 5 bases at J, leaving 0 bases unmatched. Germline V lookup: CDR1 MDHEN, CDR2 SYDVKM. This CDR3 is CASGTGDQPQHF. CDR3 bases: TGTGCCAGCGGGACAGGGGATCAGCCCCAGCATTTT.

The V call is TRBV5-1, the J call TRBJ2-1; 7 positions agree with TRBD2. CDR3 size: 14 residues. The V gene end was trimmed by 1 base and the J gene end by 10 bases; junction bases not matched to a gene: 8. Germline CDR1 and CDR2: SGHRS and YFSETQ. The CDR3 nucleotides are TGCGCCAGCAGCTTGAATACCGGGGAGGGCGAGCAGTTCTTC. It specifies CASSLNTGEGEQFF.

The chain combines TRBV5-1 with TRBJ1-1; D perhaps matches TRBD1 (5 bases). V was trimmed by 1 base and J by 6 bases, leaving 13 bases between them. The germline V gene encodes CDR1 SGHRS and CDR2 YFSETQ. CDR3 length: 14 residues. The CDR3 spells CASSLRGEQAEAFF. CDR3 sequence (DNA): TGCGCCAGCAGCTTGCGGGGGGAACAAGCTGAAGCTTTCTTT.

The chain couples TRBV27 to TRBJ2-3; D call uncertain. Trimming pared 6 bases from V and 0 bases from J, leaving 10 bases between. Per the germline V gene, CDR1 is MNHEY and CDR2 is SMNVEV (reference sequence). This CDR3 is 14 amino acids long. This CDR3 is CASSYSPSTDTQYF. The DNA for the CDR3 is TGTGCCAGCAGCTACAGTCCTAGCACAGATACGCAGTATTTT.

This clone was recorded only once. The chain is built from TRBV7-2 and TRBJ2-1; 8 bases match TRBD2. V was clipped by 4 bases and J by 1 base; unmatched bases: 3. Germline V CDR1 and CDR2: SGHTA, FQGNSA. The CDR3 covers 15 residues. The CDR3 bases are TGTGCCAGCAGCTATCGGGGGGGATCCTACAATGAGCAGTTCTTC. Amino acids: CASSYRGGSYNEQFF.

This clone was seen just once. This rearrangement joins TRBV11-2 to TRBJ1-2, with TRBD1 matching over 9 bases. The CDR3 extends over 13 amino acids. V lost 2 bases and J lost 10; bases outside the gene matches: 5. Germline CDR1 is SGHAT and CDR2 is FQNNGV. CDR3 in DNA: TGTGCCAGCAGCTTATGGGACAGGGTAGACTACACCTTC. Amino acids: CASSLWDRVDYTF.

This clone showed up just a few times. V gene TRBV4-3 combines with J gene TRBJ2-2, with D maybe TRBD1 (5 bases). Germline CDR1 reads LGHNA; CDR2 reads YSLEER. V lost 0 bases, J lost 1 base, and 12 bases lay in between. The CDR3 runs 17 residues. CDR3: CASSQETARGNTGELFF. DNA for the CDR3: TGCGCCAGCAGCCAAGAGACAGCCCGTGGGAACACCGGGGAGCTGTTTTTT.

The chain uses TRBV30 and TRBJ1-5; tentative D call: TRBD1 (6 bases). Germline values: CDR1 GTSNPN, CDR2 SVGIG (reference sequence). The germline V and J ends were trimmed by 4 bases and 7 bases, with 11 bases remaining between them. The CDR3 loop spans 12 amino acids. This CDR3 is CAWNRDGQPQHF. The CDR3 bases are TGTGCCTGGAACAGGGACGGGCAGCCCCAGCATTTT.

This chain links TRBV7-2 with TRBJ1-4; the match to TRBD1 covers 9 bases. This CDR3 has 12 amino acids. The germline gives CDR1 SGHTA, CDR2 FQGNSA. V trimming: 8 bases; J trimming: 8 bases; junction bases outside the gene matches: 3. CDR3: CASRDREEKLFF. CDR3 nucleotides: TGTGCCAGCCGGGACAGGGAAGAAAAACTGTTTTTT.

This chain joins TRBV28 and TRBJ1-1; 8 nucleotides line up with TRBD1. Germline assignment: CDR1 MDHEN and CDR2 SYDVKM. V was pared by 5 bases and J by 1 base, with 6 bases of the junction left unmatched. This CDR3 is 15 amino acids long. The CDR3 bases are TGTGCCAGCAGTCCCCGGGACAGGTGGAACACTGAAGCTTTCTTT. Amino acids: CASSPRDRWNTEAFF.

There are a few counts of this clone. This chain connects TRBV6-5 to TRBJ1-6, with 7 bases fitting TRBD1. Germline V gene lookup returns CDR1 MNHEY and CDR2 SVGAGI. V lost 6 bases, J lost 7 bases, and 9 bases stayed unmatched. The CDR3 has 15 amino acids. The CDR3 sequence: CASRRTDRANSPLHF. The CDR3 nucleotides read TGTGCCAGCAGAAGGACAGACAGGGCCAATTCACCCCTCCACTTT.

The rearrangement links TRBV15 to TRBJ1-1, with 7 bases matching TRBD1. The ends lost 5 bases at V and 7 bases at J; junction bases unmatched: 10. Germline-derived CDR1 and CDR2 are LNHNV and YYDKDF (reference sequence). The CDR3 has 14 amino acids. CDR3 sequence reads: CATSGRLTGSEAFF. The CDR3 region has the DNA TGTGCCACCAGCGGAAGATTGACAGGGAGTGAAGCTTTCTTT.

The chain's CDR3 is CASRNRVGSNQPQHF. DNA for the CDR3: TGTGCCAGCAGAAACAGGGTTGGGAGCAATCAGCCCCAGCATTTT. The rearrangement joins TRBV6-5 to TRBJ1-5; tentative D call: TRBD1 (6 bases). V shed 6 bases and J shed 1 base, with 13 bases lying between them. The CDR3 consists of 15 residues. Germline lookup yields CDR1 MNHEY and CDR2 SVGAGI.

This chain uses TRBV15 with TRBJ1-2, with 7 bases that match TRBD1. The CDR3 extends over 14 amino acids. After removal of 3 bases from V and 5 bases from J, the junction contained 6 bases not matched to a gene. Germline V gene lookup returns CDR1 LNHNV and CDR2 YYDKDF (reference sequence). The CDR3 DNA follows: TGTGCCACCAGCAGTTCGACAGGGATTTATGGCTACACCTTC. Its translation is CATSSSTGIYGYTF. Filled out from reference TRBV15 and TRBJ1-2, the complete variable domain reads DAMVIQNPRYQVTQFGKPVTLSCSQTLNHNVMYWYQQKSSQAPKLLFHYYDKDFNNEADTPDNFQSRRPNTSFCFLDIRSPGLGDTAMYLCATSSSTGIYGYTFGSGTRLTVV.

V gene TRBV7-3 combines with J gene TRBJ2-3; 11 bases agree with TRBD2. The trim removed 5 bases at V and 2 bases at J, leaving 3 bases unmatched. Germline V gives CDR1 SGHTA, CDR2 FQGTGA. This CDR3 is built from 15 residues. CDR3 nucleotide sequence: TGTGCCAGCAGCCCGGGACTAGCGGTCACAGATACGCAGTATTTT. Translating it yields CASSPGLAVTDTQYF.

The chain combines TRBV18 with TRBJ2-3; TRBD2 agrees at 11 bases. V shed 7 bases, J shed 6 bases, and the junction held 0 bases outside the gene matches. This CDR3 region has 12 residues. Germline V gives CDR1 KGHSH, CDR2 LQKENI. CDR3 nucleotides: TGTGCCAGCTGGACTAGCGGGGATACGCAGTATTTT. This gives the protein CASWTSGDTQYF.

Points on this clone: The same CDR3 also results from other DNA sequences found in this sample. This chain uses TRBV2 with TRBJ2-7; D ambiguous. Germline V lookup: CDR1 SNHLY, CDR2 FYNNEI. This CDR3 is built from 13 residues. Trimming shortened V by 4 bases and J by 2 bases, and 9 bases separated the two germline ends. The CDR3: CASSVQATYEQYF. CDR3 in DNA: TGTGCCAGCAGTGTCCAAGCAACCTACGAGCAGTACTTC.